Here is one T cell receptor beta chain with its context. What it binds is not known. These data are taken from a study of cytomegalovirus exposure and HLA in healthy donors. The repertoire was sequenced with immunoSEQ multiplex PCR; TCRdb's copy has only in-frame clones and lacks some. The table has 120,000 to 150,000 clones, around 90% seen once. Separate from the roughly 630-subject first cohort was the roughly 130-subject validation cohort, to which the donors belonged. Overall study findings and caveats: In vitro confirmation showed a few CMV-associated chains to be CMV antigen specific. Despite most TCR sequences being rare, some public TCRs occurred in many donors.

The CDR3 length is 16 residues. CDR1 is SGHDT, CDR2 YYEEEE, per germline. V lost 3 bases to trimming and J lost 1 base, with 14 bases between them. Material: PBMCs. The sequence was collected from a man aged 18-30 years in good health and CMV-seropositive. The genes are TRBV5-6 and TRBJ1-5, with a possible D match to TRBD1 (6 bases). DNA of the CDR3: TGTGCCAGCAGCTCAAAAGGGGGACCAAGCAATCAGCCCCAGCATTTT. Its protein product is CASSSKGGPSNQPQHF.